Listed below are T cell receptor beta chains from one sample, sequenced in a study of PD-1 blockade in classical Hodgkin lymphoma. The table came from immunoSEQ multiplex PCR; TCRdb's copy has only in-frame clones and leaves some out. The profile shows 20,000 to 25,000 clones, approximately 94% of them singletons. Input material: peripheral blood mononuclear cells (PBMCs). These TCRs come from a human donor with classical Hodgkin lymphoma. The conserved cysteine and the conserved F or W are not part of the CDR3 here. Clone size is shown for a subset of rows, as once, few, many or a class of expanded clone.

>TRBJ2-5|-|TRBV10-2
ASNALLGETQY
>TRBJ2-2|-|TRBV29-1
SVDRGNTGELF
>TRBJ2-7|-|TRBV28
ASRKWAGVGYEQY
>TRBJ1-4|-|TRBV7-8
ASSLLGTNEKLF
>TRBJ1-3|-|TRBV6-5
ASSLTAYSGNTIY
>TRBJ2-2|-|TRBV9
ASSVGTGNTGELF
>TRBJ2-1|-|TRBV15
ATSRERGTYNEQF
>TRBJ1-2|-|TRBV27
ASSLGRGNYGYT
>TRBJ2-1|-|TRBV5-1
ASSLFTVTYNEQF
>TRBJ2-1|once|TRBV7-9
ASSFGGFEQF
>TRBJ2-7|-|TRBV11-2
ASSLGRGIYEQY
>TRBJ2-7|-|TRBV21-1
ASSKWFRTVTSYEQY
>TRBJ2-5|once|TRBV2
ATKKDREETQY
>TRBJ2-1|-|TRBV4-1
ASSQGGESSYNEQF
>TRBJ2-1|-|TRBV7-2
ASSLRLSGGNEQF
>TRBJ2-1|-|TRBV18
ASSPPGQGTNEQF
>TRBJ1-2|-|TRBV11-2
ASSLEGWNYGYT
>TRBJ2-7|-|TRBV4-1
ASSQDAGERSYEQY
>TRBJ2-5|-|TRBV7-2
ASSLRTGQETQY
>TRBJ2-7|-|TRBV25-1
ASTDYDYEQY
>TRBJ2-2|-|TRBV6-5
ATRGSSNTGELF
>TRBJ2-5|-|TRBV5-1
ASSPLGETQY
>TRBJ1-2|-|TRBV19
ASMYGYGYT
>TRBJ2-7|-|TRBV29-1
SVEMEKGSYEQY
>TRBJ2-5|-|TRBV27
ASSPRRGPQETQY
>TRBJ2-7|-|TRBV7-2
ASSLEAGRGVAYEQY
>TRBJ1-1|-|TRBV11-2
ASSLSSGMNTEAF
>TRBJ1-1|-|TRBV7-2
ASSLGGRWNTEAF
>TRBJ1-6|-|TRBV30
AWSTGLMGSPLH
>TRBJ1-3|-|TRBV4-1
ASSQDRGRPSGNTIY
>TRBJ1-2|-|TRBV4-1
ASSQDGGRGGYGYT
>TRBJ2-5|-|TRBV30
AWNRGQETQY
>TRBJ1-4|-|TRBV7-9
ASTTSGKLF
>TRBJ2-7|-|TRBV18
ASSLRRTESYEQY
>TRBJ2-7|-|TRBV28
ASSLSPGTSPYEQY
>TRBJ2-2|-|TRBV6-6
ASSYRGNTGELF
>TRBJ2-7|-|TRBV7-9
ASSLDLAFQQSYEQY
>TRBJ2-7|-|TRBV5-5
ASSPWGPYEQY
>TRBJ2-5|-|TRBV5-6
ASSLGGGRPGETQY
>TRBJ1-5|-|TRBV7-9
ASTHILDNQPQH
>TRBJ2-7|-|TRBV7-2
ASSLGRERYEQY
>TRBJ2-7|-|TRBV9
ASSVDSGGAYEQY
>TRBJ1-2|-|TRBV5-1
ASSFAGAGGYT
>TRBJ2-1|-|TRBV7-8
ASSVRPGQGSHEQF
>TRBJ1-2|-|TRBV19
ASSMPGASGYT
>TRBJ2-7|-|TRBV7-9
ASSLGTVYEQY
>TRBJ2-5|-|TRBV2
ASSEWGKETQY